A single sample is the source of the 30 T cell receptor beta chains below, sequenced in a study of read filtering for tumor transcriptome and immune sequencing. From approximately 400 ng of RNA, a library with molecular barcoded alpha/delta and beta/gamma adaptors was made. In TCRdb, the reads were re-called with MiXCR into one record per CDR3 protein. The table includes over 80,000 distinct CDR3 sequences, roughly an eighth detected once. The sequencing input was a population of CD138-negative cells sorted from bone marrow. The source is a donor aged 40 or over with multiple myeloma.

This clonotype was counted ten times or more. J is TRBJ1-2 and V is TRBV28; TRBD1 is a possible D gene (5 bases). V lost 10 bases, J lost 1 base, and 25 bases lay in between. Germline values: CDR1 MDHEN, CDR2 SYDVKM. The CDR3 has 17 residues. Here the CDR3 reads CATYTAGEGRLNYGYTF. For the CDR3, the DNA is TGTGCCACTTACACGGCGGGGGAAGGCCGCCTTAACTATGGCTACACCTTC.

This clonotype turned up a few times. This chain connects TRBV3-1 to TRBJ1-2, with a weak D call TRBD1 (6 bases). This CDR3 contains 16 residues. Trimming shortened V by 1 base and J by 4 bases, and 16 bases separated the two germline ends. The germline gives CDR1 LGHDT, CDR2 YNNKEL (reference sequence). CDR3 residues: CASSQGFQGRSYGYTF. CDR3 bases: TGTGCCAGCAGCCAAGGATTTCAGGGGAGGAGCTATGGCTACACCTTC.

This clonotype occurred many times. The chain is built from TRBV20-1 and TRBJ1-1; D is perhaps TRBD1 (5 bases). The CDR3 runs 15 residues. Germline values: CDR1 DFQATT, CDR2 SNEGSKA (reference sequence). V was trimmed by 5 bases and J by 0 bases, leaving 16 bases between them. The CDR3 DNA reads TGCAGTGCTGAAAGGTCCGGGGGGATGAACACTGAAGCTTTCTTT. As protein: CSAERSGGMNTEAFF.

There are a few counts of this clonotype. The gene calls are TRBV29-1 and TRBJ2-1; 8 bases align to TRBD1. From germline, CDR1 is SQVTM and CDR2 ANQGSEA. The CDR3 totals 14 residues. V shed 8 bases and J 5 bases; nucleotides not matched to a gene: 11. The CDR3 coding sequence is TGCAGCACGTCACAGGGGGGATTTGACAATGAGCAGTTCTTC. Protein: CSTSQGGFDNEQFF.

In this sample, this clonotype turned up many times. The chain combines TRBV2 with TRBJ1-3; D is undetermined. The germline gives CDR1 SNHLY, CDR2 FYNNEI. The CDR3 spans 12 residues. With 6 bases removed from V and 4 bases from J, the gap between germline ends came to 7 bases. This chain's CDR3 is CASSATGNTIYF. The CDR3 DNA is TGTGCCAGCAGCGCCACAGGAAACACCATATATTTT.

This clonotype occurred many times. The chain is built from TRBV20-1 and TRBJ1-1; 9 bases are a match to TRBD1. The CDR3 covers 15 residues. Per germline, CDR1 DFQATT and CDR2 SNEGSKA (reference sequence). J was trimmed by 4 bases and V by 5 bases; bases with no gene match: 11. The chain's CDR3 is CSAPPSRDRATEAFF. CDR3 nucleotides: TGCAGTGCTCCCCCGTCCCGGGACAGGGCCACTGAAGCTTTCTTT.

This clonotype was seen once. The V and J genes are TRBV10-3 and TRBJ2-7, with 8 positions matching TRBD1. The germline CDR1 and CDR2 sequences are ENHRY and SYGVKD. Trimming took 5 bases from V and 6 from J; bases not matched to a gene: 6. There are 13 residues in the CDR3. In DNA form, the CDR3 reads TGTGCCATCAGTCCCCCAGGGGGCGTCGAGCAGTACTTC. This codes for CAISPPGGVEQYF.

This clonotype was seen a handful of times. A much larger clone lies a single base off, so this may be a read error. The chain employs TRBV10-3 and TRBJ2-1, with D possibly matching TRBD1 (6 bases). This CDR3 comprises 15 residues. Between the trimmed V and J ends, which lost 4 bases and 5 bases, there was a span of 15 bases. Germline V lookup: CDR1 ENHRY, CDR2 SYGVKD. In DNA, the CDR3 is TGTGCCATCAGTGGACAGGCCCGATCCCACAATGAGCAGTTCTTC. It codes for CAISGQARSHNEQFF.

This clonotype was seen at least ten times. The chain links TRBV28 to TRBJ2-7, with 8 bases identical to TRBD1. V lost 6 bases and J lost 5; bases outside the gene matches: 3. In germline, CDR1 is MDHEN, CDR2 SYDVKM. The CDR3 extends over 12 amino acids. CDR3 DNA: TGTGCCAGCAGCCGGACAGGGAACGAGCAGTACTTC. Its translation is CASSRTGNEQYF. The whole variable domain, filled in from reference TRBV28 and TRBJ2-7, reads DVKVTQSSRYLVKRTGEKVFLECVQDMDHENMFWYRQDPGLGLRLIYFSYDVKMKEKGDIPEGYSVSREKKERFSLILESASTNQTSMYLCASSRTGNEQYFGPGTRLTVT.

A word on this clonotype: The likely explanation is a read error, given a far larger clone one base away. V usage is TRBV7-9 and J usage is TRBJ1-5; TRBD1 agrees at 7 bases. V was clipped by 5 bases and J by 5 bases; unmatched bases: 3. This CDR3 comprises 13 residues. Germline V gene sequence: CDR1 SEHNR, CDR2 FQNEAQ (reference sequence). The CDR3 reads CASSLGQDQPQHF. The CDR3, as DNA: TGTGCCAGCAGCCTCGGACAGGATCAGCCCCAGCATTTT.

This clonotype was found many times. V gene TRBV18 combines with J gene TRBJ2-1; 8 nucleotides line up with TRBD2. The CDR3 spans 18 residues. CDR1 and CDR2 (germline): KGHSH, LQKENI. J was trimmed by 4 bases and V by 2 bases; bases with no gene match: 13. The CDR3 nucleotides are TGTGCCAGCTCACCAAGGGTCAGGAGGGTAGCGGGATACAATGAGCAGTTCTTC. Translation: CASSPRVRRVAGYNEQFF. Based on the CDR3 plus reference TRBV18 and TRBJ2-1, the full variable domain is NAGVMQNPRHLVRRRGQEARLRCSPMKGHSHVYWYRQLPEEGLKFMVYLQKENIIDESGMPKERFSAEFPKEGPSILRIQQVVRGDSAAYFCASSPRVRRVAGYNEQFFGPGTRLTVL.

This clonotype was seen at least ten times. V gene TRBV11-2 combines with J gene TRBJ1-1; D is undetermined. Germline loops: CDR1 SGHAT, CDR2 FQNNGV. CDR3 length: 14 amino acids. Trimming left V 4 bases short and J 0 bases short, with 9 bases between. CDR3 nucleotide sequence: TGTGCCAGCAGCTCCAGTAGGGTGAACACTGAAGCTTTCTTT. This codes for CASSSSRVNTEAFF.

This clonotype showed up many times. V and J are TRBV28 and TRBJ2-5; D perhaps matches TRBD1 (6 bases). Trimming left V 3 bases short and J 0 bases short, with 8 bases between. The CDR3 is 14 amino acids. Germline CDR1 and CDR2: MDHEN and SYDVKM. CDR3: CASSFGDNQETQYF. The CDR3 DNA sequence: TGTGCCAGCAGTTTTGGGGACAACCAAGAGACCCAGTACTTC.

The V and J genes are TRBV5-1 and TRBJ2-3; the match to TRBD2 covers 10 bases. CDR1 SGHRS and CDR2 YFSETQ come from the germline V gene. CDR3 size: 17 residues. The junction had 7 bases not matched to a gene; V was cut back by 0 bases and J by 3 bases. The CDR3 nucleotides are TGCGCCAGCAGCTTGGCGGCTAGCGGGAGTGGTACAGATACGCAGTATTTT. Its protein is CASSLAASGSGTDTQYF.

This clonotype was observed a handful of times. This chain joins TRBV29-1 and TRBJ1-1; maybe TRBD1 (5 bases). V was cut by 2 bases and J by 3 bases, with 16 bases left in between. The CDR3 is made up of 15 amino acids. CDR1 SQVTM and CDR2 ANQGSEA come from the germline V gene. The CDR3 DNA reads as TGCAGCGTTGAAAGGGCGGGGGTGAGGGACACTGAAGCTTTCTTT. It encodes CSVERAGVRDTEAFF.

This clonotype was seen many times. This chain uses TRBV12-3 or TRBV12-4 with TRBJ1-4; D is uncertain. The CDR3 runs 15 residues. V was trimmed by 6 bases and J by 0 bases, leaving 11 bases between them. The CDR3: CASSARPATNEKLFF. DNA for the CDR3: TGTGCCAGCAGCGCGCGCCCCGCAACTAATGAAAAACTGTTTTTT.

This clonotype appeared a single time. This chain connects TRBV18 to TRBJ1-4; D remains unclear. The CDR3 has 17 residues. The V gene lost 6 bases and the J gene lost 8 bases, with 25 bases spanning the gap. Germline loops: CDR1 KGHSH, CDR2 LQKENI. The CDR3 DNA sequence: TGTGCCAGCTCGCGACGACGGGGAGAAGGGCTACACGAAAAACTGTTTTTT. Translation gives CASSRRRGEGLHEKLFF.

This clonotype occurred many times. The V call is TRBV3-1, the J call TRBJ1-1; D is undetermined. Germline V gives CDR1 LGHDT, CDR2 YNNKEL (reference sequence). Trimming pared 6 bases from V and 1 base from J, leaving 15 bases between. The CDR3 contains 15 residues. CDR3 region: CASRSDPSWNTEAFF. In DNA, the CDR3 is TGTGCCAGCAGGTCGGACCCGTCTTGGAACACTGAAGCTTTCTTT.

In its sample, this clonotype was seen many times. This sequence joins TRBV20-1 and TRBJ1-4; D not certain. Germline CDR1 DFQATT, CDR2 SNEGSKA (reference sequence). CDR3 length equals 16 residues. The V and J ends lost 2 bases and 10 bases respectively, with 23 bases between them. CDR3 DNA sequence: TGCAGTGCTAGACCGACTGGCTCCGGGTCGGGGTCAAAACTGTTTTTT. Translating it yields CSARPTGSGSGSKLFF.

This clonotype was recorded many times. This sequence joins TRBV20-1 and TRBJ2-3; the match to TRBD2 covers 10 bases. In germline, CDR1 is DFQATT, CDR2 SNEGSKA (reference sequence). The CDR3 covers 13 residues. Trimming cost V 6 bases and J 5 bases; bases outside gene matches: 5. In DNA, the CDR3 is TGCAGTGCCCCTAGCGGGAGAGAAGATACGCAGTATTTT. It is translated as CSAPSGREDTQYF.

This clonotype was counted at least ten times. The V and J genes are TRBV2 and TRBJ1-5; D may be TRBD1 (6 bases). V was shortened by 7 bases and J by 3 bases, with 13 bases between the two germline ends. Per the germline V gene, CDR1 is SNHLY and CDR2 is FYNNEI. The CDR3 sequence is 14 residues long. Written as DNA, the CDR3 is TGTGCCAGCACTGGACAGATCATCAATCAGCCCCAGCATTTT. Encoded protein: CASTGQIINQPQHF.

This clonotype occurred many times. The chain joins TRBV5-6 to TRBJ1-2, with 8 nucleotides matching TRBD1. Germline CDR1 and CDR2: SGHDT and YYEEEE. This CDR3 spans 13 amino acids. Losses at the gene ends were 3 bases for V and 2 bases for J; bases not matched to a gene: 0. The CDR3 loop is CASSWTGNYGYTF. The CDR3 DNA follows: TGTGCCAGCAGCTGGACAGGGAACTATGGCTACACCTTC.

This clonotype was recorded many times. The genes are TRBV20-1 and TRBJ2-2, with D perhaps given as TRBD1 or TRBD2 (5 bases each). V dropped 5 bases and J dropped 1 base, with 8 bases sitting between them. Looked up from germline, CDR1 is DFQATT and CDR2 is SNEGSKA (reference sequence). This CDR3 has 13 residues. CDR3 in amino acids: CSARDGNTGELFF. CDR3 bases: TGCAGTGCTCGGGACGGGAACACCGGGGAGCTGTTTTTT.

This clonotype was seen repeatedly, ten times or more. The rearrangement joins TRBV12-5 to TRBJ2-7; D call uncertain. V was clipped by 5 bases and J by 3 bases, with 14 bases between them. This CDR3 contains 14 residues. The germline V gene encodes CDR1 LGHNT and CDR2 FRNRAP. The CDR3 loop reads CASGPAEAGYEQYF. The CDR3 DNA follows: TGTGCTAGTGGTCCCGCTGAGGCAGGCTACGAGCAGTACTTC.

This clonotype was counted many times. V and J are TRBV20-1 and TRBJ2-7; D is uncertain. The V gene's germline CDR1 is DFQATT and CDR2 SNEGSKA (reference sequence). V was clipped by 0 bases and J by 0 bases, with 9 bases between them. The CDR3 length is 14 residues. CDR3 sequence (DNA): TGCAGTGCTAGAGAGCTTAGGAGCTCCTACGAGCAGTACTTC. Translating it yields CSARELRSSYEQYF.

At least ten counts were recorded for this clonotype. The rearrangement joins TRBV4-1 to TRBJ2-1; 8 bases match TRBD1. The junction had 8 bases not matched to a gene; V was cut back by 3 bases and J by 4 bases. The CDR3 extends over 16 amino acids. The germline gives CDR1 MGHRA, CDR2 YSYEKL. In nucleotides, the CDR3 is TGCGCCAGCAGCCAGCACCCCGGGACAGGATACAATGAGCAGTTCTTC. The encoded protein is CASSQHPGTGYNEQFF.

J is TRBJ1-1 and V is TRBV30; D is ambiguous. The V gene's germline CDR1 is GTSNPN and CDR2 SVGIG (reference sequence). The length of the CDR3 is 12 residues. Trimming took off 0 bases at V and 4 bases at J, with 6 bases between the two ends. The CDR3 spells CAWSVGFTEAFF. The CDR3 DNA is TGTGCCTGGAGTGTCGGGTTCACTGAAGCTTTCTTT.

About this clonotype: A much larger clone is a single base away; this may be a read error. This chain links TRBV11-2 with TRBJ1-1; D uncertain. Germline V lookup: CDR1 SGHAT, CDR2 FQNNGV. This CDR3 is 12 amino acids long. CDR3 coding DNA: TGTGCCAGCAGCTCCCTGAGGACTGAAGCTGTCTTT. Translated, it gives CASSSLRTEAVF. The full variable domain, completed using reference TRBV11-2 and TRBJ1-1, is EAGVAQSPRYKIIEKRQSVAFWCNPISGHATLYWYQQILGQGPKLLIQFQNNGVVDDSQLPKDRFSAERLKGVDSTLKIQPAKLEDSAVYLCASSSLRTEAVFGQGTRLTVV.

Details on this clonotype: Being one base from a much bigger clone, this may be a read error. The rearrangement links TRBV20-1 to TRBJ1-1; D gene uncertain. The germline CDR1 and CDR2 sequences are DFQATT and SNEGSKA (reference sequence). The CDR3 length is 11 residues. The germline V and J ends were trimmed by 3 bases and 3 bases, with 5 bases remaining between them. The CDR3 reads CSARAYTEAFF. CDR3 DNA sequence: TGCAGTGCTAGGGCCTACACTGAAGCTTTCTTT.

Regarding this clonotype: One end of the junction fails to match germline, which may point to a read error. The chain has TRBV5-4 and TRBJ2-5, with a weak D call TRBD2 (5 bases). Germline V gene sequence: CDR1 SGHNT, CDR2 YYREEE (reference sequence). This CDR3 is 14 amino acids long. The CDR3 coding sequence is TGTGCGAGCAGCCTGAGGGCCTTCCAAGAGACCCAGTACTTC. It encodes CASSLRAFQETQYF.